A single sample is the source of the 5 T cell receptor beta chains below, sequenced in a study of identical twins (TCRdb year 2016). The library was prepared using 5' RACE. The sample was run on an Illumina HiSeq 2000. TCRdb itself trimmed the public reads at Q25 with fastp, ran MiXCR and retained productive beta chains. CDR3 protein sequences are deduplicated, and each keeps its most common genes and DNA. For this sample the table gives around 250,000 distinct CDR3 sequences, of which more than 9.5% were detected only once. 4% of the sample goes to the ten largest clones. The data also belong to a second study, concerning yellow fever vaccine responses in identical twins.

Sequenced material: memory (CD45RO+) T cells sorted from blood. The cell subset or site label on this specimen signifies: CD45RO+ enriched T cells. These receptor sequences come from a woman aged 18-29 years in good health.

The chain uses TRBV18 and TRBJ2-1; D ambiguous. This CDR3 is 11 amino acids long. Germline V CDR1 and CDR2: KGHSH, LQKENI. Trimming removed 3 bases at V and 10 bases at J, with 7 bases between. The CDR3 loop is CASSPDGEQFF. Written as DNA, the CDR3 is TGTGCCAGCTCACCCGATGGGGAGCAGTTCTTC.

The chain employs TRBV6-1 and TRBJ2-4, with 7 bases identical to TRBD1. The CDR3 consists of 16 residues. CDR1 is MNHNS, CDR2 SASEGT, per germline. The V gene end was trimmed by 6 bases and the J gene end by 4 bases; junction bases not matched to a gene: 12. This CDR3 is CASSPHQQGNKNIQYF. DNA of the CDR3: TGTGCCAGCAGCCCGCATCAACAGGGGAATAAAAACATTCAGTACTTC.

This clonotype was seen ten or more times. The chain is built from TRBV7-3 and TRBJ2-1, with TRBD2 matching over 12 bases. CDR1 and CDR2 from the germline V gene are SGHTA and FQGTGA. This CDR3 is built from 16 residues. Unmatched junction bases numbered 4, after V lost 3 bases and J lost 4 bases. The CDR3 sequence: CASSLTSGSGYNEQFF. Written as DNA, the CDR3 is TGTGCCAGCAGCTTGACTAGCGGGAGTGGGTACAATGAGCAGTTCTTC.

The chain uses TRBV20-1 and TRBJ2-3; D call uncertain. Trimming took 6 bases from V and 7 from J, leaving 17 bases between them. Germline V gene data show CDR1 as DFQATT and CDR2 as SNEGSKA (reference sequence). The CDR3 runs to 13 residues. CDR3 loop: CSARQEGLNTQYF. In nucleotides, the CDR3 is TGCAGTGCCAGGCAGGAAGGGTTGAATACGCAGTATTTT.

At least ten counts were recorded for this clonotype. V usage is TRBV3-1 and J usage is TRBJ2-5, with TRBD1 matching 11 bases. This CDR3 is built from 14 residues. Trimming at V came to 4 bases and at J to 4 bases, leaving 2 bases not matched to a gene. Germline V gives CDR1 LGHDT, CDR2 YNNKEL (reference sequence). This CDR3 is CASSLGTGGETQYF. The CDR3, as DNA: TGTGCCAGCAGCCTAGGGACAGGGGGAGAGACCCAGTACTTC.